The sequence of this T cell receptor (beta chain) was determined in a study of CD4+ T cells in melanoma. Regarding this clone: Its antigen is still unknown.

The CDR3 is made up of 15 amino acids. Germline CDR1 reads MNHEY; CDR2 reads SMNVEV (reference sequence). Deletions cut 0 bases from V and 8 bases from J, with 14 bases between. Produced via immunoSEQ multiplex PCR; TCRdb's table is partial and in-frame only. The sample lists roughly 60,000 clones, roughly two thirds occurring once. The study, taken as a whole, reports: CD8+ T cell, macrophage and B cell function reportedly correlated with neoantigen-specific CD4+ T cells. Reportedly, melanoma neoantigen-specific CD4+ T cells showed varied differentiation states.

This receptor was taken from a human donor with melanoma. The sequencing sample was made of tumor tissue. V usage is TRBV27 and J usage is TRBJ2-1, with TRBD1 as a possible D gene (5 bases). The CDR3 nucleotides are TGTGCCAGCAGTTTATCTAGGGGCTCCCGGGATGAGCAGTTCTTC. Translated: CASSLSRGSRDEQFF.